These 20 T cell receptor beta chains were all obtained from the same sample, sequenced in a study of T-cell reconstitution after alpha-beta-depleted transplantation in children. Unique molecular identifiers were incorporated during preparation of the TCRbeta library. TCRdb fed the PCR reads into MiXCR, producing one record per CDR3 protein. This table has a few hundred thousand distinct CDR3 sequences, under 20% appearing once. The material was PBMCs, mostly from graft donor cells, obtained 360 days after TCRalphabeta/CD19-depleted stem cell transplant. These receptors were taken from a boy under two years old who had a stem cell transplant for Wiskott-Aldrich syndrome, so the T cells may come from the graft donor.

This clonotype turned up a few times. The chain couples TRBV12-3 or TRBV12-4 to TRBJ2-7; 7 positions match TRBD2. V lost 2 bases and J lost 6; bases outside the gene matches: 13. The length of the CDR3 is 16 residues. The CDR3 bases are TGTGCCAGCAGTTTAAGAGGGCCCTCCTCGGGGGGCGAGCAGTACTTC. Protein: CASSLRGPSSGGEQYF.

CDR3 region: CASNWGLMVPGELFF. CDR3 DNA sequence: TGTGCCAGTAATTGGGGACTAATGGTCCCCGGGGAGCTGTTTTTT. The V call is TRBV12-3 or TRBV12-4, the J call TRBJ2-2; 7 bases map to TRBD2. This CDR3 comprises 15 residues. J lost 6 bases, V lost 9 bases, and 13 bases had no gene match.

This clonotype was counted a few times. The chain combines TRBV29-1 with TRBJ2-7; 9 bases map to TRBD2. The CDR3 covers 13 residues. Germline lookup yields CDR1 SQVTM and CDR2 ANQGSEA. Unmatched junction bases numbered 4, after V lost 4 bases and J lost 3 bases. The CDR3, as DNA: TGCAGCGTTGGCGGACTAGCGATCTACGAGCAGTACTTC. Its protein is CSVGGLAIYEQYF.

In this sample, this clonotype turned up a few times. This sequence joins TRBV6-1 and TRBJ2-7, with TRBD1 matching 8 bases. The CDR3 sequence is 15 residues long. The V gene's germline CDR1 is MNHNS and CDR2 SASEGT. Trimming took 4 bases from V and 0 from J; bases not matched to a gene: 5. CDR3 in amino acids: CASSATGGSSYEQYF. The CDR3 DNA follows: TGTGCCAGCAGTGCTACAGGGGGATCCTCCTACGAGCAGTACTTC.

This clonotype showed up just a few times. The V gene is TRBV5-1, the J gene TRBJ1-1, with D unclear. Germline loops: CDR1 SGHRS, CDR2 YFSETQ. V lost 0 bases and J lost 6, with 15 bases in between. The length of the CDR3 is 15 residues. CDR3 region: CASSLGLGNVAEAFF. CDR3 coding DNA: TGCGCCAGCAGCTTGGGATTGGGAAATGTTGCTGAAGCTTTCTTT.

The CDR3 region is CSVPARVSYNEQFF. The CDR3 bases are TGCAGCGTGCCCGCTAGAGTATCCTACAATGAGCAGTTCTTC. The chain carries TRBV29-1 and TRBJ2-1; D is unclear. Germline V gene sequence: CDR1 SQVTM, CDR2 ANQGSEA. The V end lost 6 bases, the J end lost 1 base, and 13 bases lay between the germline ends. The CDR3 extends over 14 amino acids.

There are a few counts of this clonotype. V usage is TRBV7-6 and J usage is TRBJ2-7; D tentatively reads TRBD1 or TRBD2 (5 bases each). CDR1 and CDR2 from the germline V gene are SGHVS and FNYEAQ. This CDR3 comprises 16 residues. V was pared by 1 base and J by 0 bases, with 13 bases between. For the CDR3, the DNA is TGTGCCAGCAGCTTAGGTGGGACCTACTTCTCCTACGAGCAGTACTTC. The encoded protein is CASSLGGTYFSYEQYF.

This clonotype was picked up a small number of times. The rearrangement links TRBV6-5 to TRBJ2-5, with 12 bases aligning to TRBD2. Germline loops: CDR1 MNHEY, CDR2 SVGAGI. This CDR3 is built from 16 residues. The J segment lost 5 bases and the V segment lost 0 bases, leaving 4 bases of the junction unmatched. The CDR3 here is CASSYSTSGRGETQYF. CDR3 coding DNA: TGTGCCAGCAGTTACTCGACTAGCGGGAGAGGGGAGACCCAGTACTTC.

At least ten counts were recorded for this clonotype. CDR3 sequence: CASTRLLRAGETQYF. CDR3 nucleotide sequence: TGCGCCAGCACCCGACTTCTCAGGGCCGGGGAGACCCAGTACTTC. The chain employs TRBV5-1 and TRBJ2-5, with D tentatively TRBD1 (5 bases). Per the germline V gene, CDR1 is SGHRS and CDR2 is YFSETQ. Trimming removed 6 bases at V and 5 bases at J, with 20 bases between. The CDR3 contains 15 residues.

The V gene is TRBV11-2, the J gene TRBJ2-7; D could derive from TRBD1 or TRBD2 (6 bases each). This CDR3 has 18 amino acids. Trimming cost V 0 bases and J 1 base, with 19 bases left between them. The germline CDR1 and CDR2 sequences are SGHAT and FQNNGV. CDR3 protein: CASSLDHGRGLYSYEQYF. The CDR3 DNA reads as TGTGCCAGCAGCTTAGACCACGGCAGGGGACTCTATTCCTACGAGCAGTACTTC. The full variable domain, rest sourced from reference TRBV11-2 and TRBJ2-7, is EAGVAQSPRYKIIEKRQSVAFWCNPISGHATLYWYQQILGQGPKLLIQFQNNGVVDDSQLPKDRFSAERLKGVDSTLKIQPAKLEDSAVYLCASSLDHGRGLYSYEQYFGPGTRLTVT.

V usage is TRBV4-1 and J usage is TRBJ2-7; 7 nucleotides align to TRBD1. With V trimmed by 0 bases and J by 3 bases, 5 bases remained unmatched. The CDR3 spans 15 residues. Germline values: CDR1 MGHRA, CDR2 YSYEKL. The CDR3 nucleotides read TGCGCCAGCAGCCAAGAAAACAGGGGTTACTACGAGCAGTACTTC. It translates to CASSQENRGYYEQYF.

The gene calls are TRBV5-1 and TRBJ2-7; D assignment may be TRBD1 or TRBD2 (5 bases each). This CDR3 contains 14 residues. The V gene's germline CDR1 is SGHRS and CDR2 YFSETQ. V was shortened by 0 bases and J by 4 bases, with 11 bases between the two germline ends. In DNA, the CDR3 is TGCGCCAGCAGCTTGGAGGGGAGTTGGTACGAGCAGTACTTC. This encodes CASSLEGSWYEQYF.

V and J are TRBV12-3 or TRBV12-4 and TRBJ2-6, with D possibly being TRBD1 (5 bases). Trimming left V 3 bases short and J 2 bases short, with 20 bases between. The CDR3 length is 19 residues. CDR3 sequence reads: CASSFAVWAWGTGANVLTF. DNA for the CDR3: TGTGCCAGCAGTTTCGCGGTTTGGGCCTGGGGCACTGGGGCCAACGTCCTGACTTTC.

This clonotype was counted a few times. V gene TRBV20-1 combines with J gene TRBJ2-1; D is unclear. Trimming pared 8 bases from V and 3 bases from J, leaving 8 bases between. CDR3 length: 11 amino acids. Germline-derived CDR1 and CDR2 are DFQATT and SNEGSKA (reference sequence). The CDR3 spells CSTIRYNEQFF. DNA of the CDR3: TGCAGTACTATACGCTACAATGAGCAGTTCTTC.

The rearrangement uses TRBV21-1 and TRBJ2-1; the D call in the table, TRBD1, was not verified against the DNA. TRBV21-1 is annotated as a pseudogene. The CDR3 extends over 14 amino acids. DNA for the CDR3: TGTGCCAGCAGCGCCGGACAGGGGGGCAATGAGCAGTTCTTC. Its translation is CASSAGQGGNEQFF.

The CDR3 DNA reads TGTGCCAGCCTAGCGGGACTATACAATGAGCAGTTCTTC. It specifies CASLAGLYNEQFF. This chain uses TRBV2 with TRBJ2-1, with 9 positions matching TRBD2. Germline trimming cut 8 bases from V and 4 bases from J; bases unmatched to any gene: 3. The germline V gene has CDR1 SNHLY and CDR2 FYNNEI. This CDR3 has 13 residues.

Worth noting for this clonotype: Lacking the conserved final phenylalanine or tryptophan, this CDR3 likely reflects a read error. Because the CDR3's place on the DNA is in doubt, the DNA is left out and the CDR3 is given as listed by TCRdb. The CDR3: CAWSVNERGARFFS. The chain couples TRBV30 to TRBJ2-4; the DNA was not compared with TRBD2, the D call given in the table. In germline, CDR1 is GTSNPN, CDR2 SVGIG (reference sequence). Termini included, the CDR3 measures 14 amino acids.

This chain uses TRBV27 with TRBJ2-2; D call uncertain. The germline gives CDR1 MNHEY, CDR2 SMNVEV (reference sequence). The CDR3 covers 13 residues. The germline V and J ends were trimmed by 3 bases and 5 bases, with 7 bases remaining between them. The CDR3: CASSLLFTGELFF. CDR3 DNA sequence: TGTGCCAGCAGTTTGCTGTTTACCGGGGAGCTGTTTTTT.

This clonotype turned up a few times. The chain couples TRBV6-1 to TRBJ2-3; no reliable D call. CDR3 length: 16 residues. Germline-derived CDR1 and CDR2 are MNHNS and SASEGT. V lost 2 bases to trimming and J lost 3 bases, with 15 bases between them. The CDR3 spells CASSEKGSNKTDTQYF. DNA of the CDR3: TGTGCCAGCAGTGAAAAAGGCAGTAACAAGACAGATACGCAGTATTTT.

The CDR3 DNA sequence: TGTGCCAGCAGTTTCCCCGGGGCGAACACTGAAGCTTTCTTT. Protein sequence: CASSFPGANTEAFF. The rearrangement joins TRBV28 to TRBJ1-1; D possibly corresponds to TRBD1 (5 bases). Trimming removed 3 bases at V and 1 base at J, with 9 bases between. Germline lookup yields CDR1 MDHEN and CDR2 SYDVKM. The CDR3 covers 14 residues.